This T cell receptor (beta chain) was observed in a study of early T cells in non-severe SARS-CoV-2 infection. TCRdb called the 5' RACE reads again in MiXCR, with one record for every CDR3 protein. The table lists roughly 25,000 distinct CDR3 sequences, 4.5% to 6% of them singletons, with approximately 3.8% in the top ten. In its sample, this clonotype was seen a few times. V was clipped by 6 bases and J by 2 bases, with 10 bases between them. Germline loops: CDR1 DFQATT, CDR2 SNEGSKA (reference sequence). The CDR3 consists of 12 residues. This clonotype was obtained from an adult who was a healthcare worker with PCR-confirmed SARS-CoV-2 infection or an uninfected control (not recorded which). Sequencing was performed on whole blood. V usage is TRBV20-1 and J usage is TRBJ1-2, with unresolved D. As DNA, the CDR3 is TGCAGTGCCACCACCGAAAACTATGGCTACACCTTC. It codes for CSATTENYGYTF.